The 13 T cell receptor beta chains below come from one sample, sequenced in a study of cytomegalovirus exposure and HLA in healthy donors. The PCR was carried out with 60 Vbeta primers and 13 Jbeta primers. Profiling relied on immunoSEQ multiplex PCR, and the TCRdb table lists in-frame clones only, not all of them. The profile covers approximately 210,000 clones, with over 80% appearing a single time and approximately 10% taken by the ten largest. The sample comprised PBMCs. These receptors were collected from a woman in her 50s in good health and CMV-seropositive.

CDR3 region: CASSFGQGQETQYF. As DNA, the CDR3 is TGTGCCAGCAGCTTCGGACAGGGGCAAGAGACCCAGTACTTC. The rearrangement uses TRBV11-3 and TRBJ2-5, with 9 bases aligning to TRBD1. V shed 3 bases and J 2 bases; nucleotides not matched to a gene: 1. CDR1 is SGHNT, CDR2 YENEEA, per germline. The CDR3 contains 14 residues.

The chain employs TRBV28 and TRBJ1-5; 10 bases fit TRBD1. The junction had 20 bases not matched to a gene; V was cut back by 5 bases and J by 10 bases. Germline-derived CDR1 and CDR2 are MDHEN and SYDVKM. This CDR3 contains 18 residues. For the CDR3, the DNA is TGTGCCAGCAGTAAGGAGATGGGACAGGGGATTGGATTGCGACCCCAGCATTTT. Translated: CASSKEMGQGIGLRPQHF.

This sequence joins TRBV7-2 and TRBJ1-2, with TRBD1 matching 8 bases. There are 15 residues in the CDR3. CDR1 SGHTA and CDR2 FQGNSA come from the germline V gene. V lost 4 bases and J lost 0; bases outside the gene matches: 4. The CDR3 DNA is TGTGCCAGCAGCTCACGGACAGGGCCTAACTATGGCTACACCTTC. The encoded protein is CASSSRTGPNYGYTF. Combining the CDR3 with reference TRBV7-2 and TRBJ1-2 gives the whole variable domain GAGVSQSPSNKVTEKGKDVELRCDPISGHTALYWYRQSLGQGLEFLIYFQGNSAPDKSGLPSDRFSAERTGGSVSTLTIQRTQQEDSAVYLCASSSRTGPNYGYTFGSGTRLTVV.

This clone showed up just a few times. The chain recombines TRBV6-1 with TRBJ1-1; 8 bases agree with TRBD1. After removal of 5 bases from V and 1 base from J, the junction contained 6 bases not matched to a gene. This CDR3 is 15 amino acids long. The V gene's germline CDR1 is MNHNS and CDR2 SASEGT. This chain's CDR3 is CASSLGQGGNTEAFF. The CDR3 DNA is TGTGCCAGCAGTCTAGGACAGGGTGGGAACACTGAAGCTTTCTTT.

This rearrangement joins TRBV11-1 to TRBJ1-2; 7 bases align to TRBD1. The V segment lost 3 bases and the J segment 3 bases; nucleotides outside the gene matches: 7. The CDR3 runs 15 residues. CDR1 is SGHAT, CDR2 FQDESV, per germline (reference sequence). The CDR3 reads CASSLGTTGYYGYTF. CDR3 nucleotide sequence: TGTGCCAGCAGCTTGGGGACGACAGGGTACTATGGCTACACCTTC.

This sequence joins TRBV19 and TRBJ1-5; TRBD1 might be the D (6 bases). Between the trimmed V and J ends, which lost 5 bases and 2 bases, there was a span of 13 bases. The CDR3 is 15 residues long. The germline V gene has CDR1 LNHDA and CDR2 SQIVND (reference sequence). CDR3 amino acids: CASSSIGGGNQPQHF. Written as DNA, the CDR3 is TGTGCCAGTAGTTCAATAGGGGGGGGCAATCAGCCCCAGCATTTT.

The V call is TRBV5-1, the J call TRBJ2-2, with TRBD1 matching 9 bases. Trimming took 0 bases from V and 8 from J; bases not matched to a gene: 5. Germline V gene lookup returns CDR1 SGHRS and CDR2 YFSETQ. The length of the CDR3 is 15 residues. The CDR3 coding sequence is TGCGCCAGCAGCTTGGCGGGACAGGGTTTAGGGGAGCTGTTTTTT. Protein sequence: CASSLAGQGLGELFF.

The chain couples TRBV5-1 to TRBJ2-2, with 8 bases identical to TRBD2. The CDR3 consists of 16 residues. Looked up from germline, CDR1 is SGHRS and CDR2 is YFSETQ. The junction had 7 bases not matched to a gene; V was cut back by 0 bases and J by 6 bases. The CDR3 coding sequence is TGCGCCAGCAGCTTGGCCAGCGGGGGAGACTCCGGGGAGCTGTTTTTT. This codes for CASSLASGGDSGELFF.

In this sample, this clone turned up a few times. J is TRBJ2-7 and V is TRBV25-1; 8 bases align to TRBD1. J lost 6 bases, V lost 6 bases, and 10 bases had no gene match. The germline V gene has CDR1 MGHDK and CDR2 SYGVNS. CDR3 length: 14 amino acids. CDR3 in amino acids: CASSAGQGLFEQYF. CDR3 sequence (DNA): TGTGCCAGCAGCGCCGGACAGGGACTCTTCGAGCAGTACTTC.

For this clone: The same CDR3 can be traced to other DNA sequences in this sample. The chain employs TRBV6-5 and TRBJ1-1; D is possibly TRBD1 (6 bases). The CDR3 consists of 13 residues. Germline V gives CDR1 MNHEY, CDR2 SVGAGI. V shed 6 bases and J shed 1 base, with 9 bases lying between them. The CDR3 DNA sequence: TGTGCCAGCAGCTTACAGGGGAACACTGAAGCTTTCTTT. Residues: CASSLQGNTEAFF.

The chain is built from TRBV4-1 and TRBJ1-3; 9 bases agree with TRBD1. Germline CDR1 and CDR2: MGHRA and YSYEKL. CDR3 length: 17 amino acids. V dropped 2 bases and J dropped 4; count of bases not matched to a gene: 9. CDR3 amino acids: CASSQQTGQGSGNTIYF. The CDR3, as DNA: TGCGCCAGCAGCCAACAGACTGGACAGGGGAGCGGAAACACCATATATTTT.

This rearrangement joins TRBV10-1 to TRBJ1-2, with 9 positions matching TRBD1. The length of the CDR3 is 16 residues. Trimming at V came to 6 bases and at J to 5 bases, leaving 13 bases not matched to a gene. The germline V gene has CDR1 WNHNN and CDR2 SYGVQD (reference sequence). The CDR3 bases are TGCGCCAGCAGGCCAAACACGGGACAGGGCGTTTATGGCTACACCTTC. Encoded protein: CASRPNTGQGVYGYTF.

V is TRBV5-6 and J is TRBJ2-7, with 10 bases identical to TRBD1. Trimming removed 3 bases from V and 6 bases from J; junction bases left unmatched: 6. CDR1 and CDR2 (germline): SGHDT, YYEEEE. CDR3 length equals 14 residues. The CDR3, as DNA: TGTGCCAGCAGCTCCGGACAGGGGGGAAGCGAGCAGTACTTC. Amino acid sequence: CASSSGQGGSEQYF.